This T cell receptor (beta chain) emerged from a study of regulatory T cells in long-lasting Graves disease. TCR beta libraries were built with iRepertoire HTBI primers and Arm-PCR of CDR3 regions. From the multiplex PCR reads, TCRdb called clonotypes with MiXCR, one entry per CDR3 protein. Among 300,000 to 400,000 distinct CDR3 sequences listed, around a sixth were seen once. Trimming took 7 bases from V and 8 from J; bases not matched to a gene: 8. The CDR3 has 14 amino acids. Germline V gene lookup returns CDR1 SNHLY and CDR2 FYNNEI. Documented time point: newly diagnosed GD, antithyroid drugs for less than 3 months. RNA from PBMCs was the source of the TCR library. American Thyroid Association guidelines defined how Graves' disease was diagnosed. Patients came from an endocrinology department in Xi'an, China.

This sequence originates from a female donor with Graves disease. The rearrangement uses TRBV2 and TRBJ1-4, with TRBD1 matching over 9 bases. The sample was peripheral blood mononuclear cells (PBMCs), taken at new diagnosis, from a patient treated with antithyroid drugs. Here the CDR3 DNA reads TGTGCCAGCAAACCGGGACAGGGTGAGGAAAAACTGTTTTTT. This encodes CASKPGQGEEKLFF.